This T cell receptor (beta chain) came from a study of blood T cells in healthy people across ages. Findings and caveats of the study: Estimates based on one million T cells were treated as lower bounds. Observed TCR beta diversity per million T cells went down as age went up. This fall followed a roughly linear course with age.

About this clonotype: Antigen specificity is unknown.

Together with a sample-barcoded 5' primer, a J-beta primer mix was included in a second PCR lasting 7 to 11 cycles. Each of the cDNA molecules was tagged by a template-switch adaptor with 12 random nucleotides. TCRdb recomputed calls from the 5' RACE reads with MiXCR, one row per CDR3 protein. The profile shows 540,000 or so distinct CDR3 sequences, around half of them singletons. In terms of origin and age, donors were healthy Caucasian individuals from Russia aged 6 to 90. The germline gives CDR1 SGHTA, CDR2 FQGTGA. Trimming took off 8 bases at V and 4 bases at J, with 12 bases between the two ends. The length of the CDR3 is 14 residues.

Material for sequencing was blood. The chain employs TRBV7-3 and TRBJ2-6; D gene ambiguous. This clonotype was obtained from an elderly man in good health. Here the CDR3 reads CASGESSGANVLTF. CDR3 bases: TGTGCCAGCGGGGAATCGTCAGGGGCCAACGTCCTGACTTTC.